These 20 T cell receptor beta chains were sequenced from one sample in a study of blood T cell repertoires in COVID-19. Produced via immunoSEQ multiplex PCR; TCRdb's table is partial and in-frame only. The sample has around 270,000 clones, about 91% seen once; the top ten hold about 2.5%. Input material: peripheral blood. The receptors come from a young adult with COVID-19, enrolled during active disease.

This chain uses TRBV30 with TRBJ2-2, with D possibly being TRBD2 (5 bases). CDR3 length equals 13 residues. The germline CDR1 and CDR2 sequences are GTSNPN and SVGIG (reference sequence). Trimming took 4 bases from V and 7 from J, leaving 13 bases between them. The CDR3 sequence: CAWIRPAVGELFF. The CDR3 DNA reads TGTGCCTGGATAAGGCCAGCGGTCGGGGAGCTGTTTTTT.

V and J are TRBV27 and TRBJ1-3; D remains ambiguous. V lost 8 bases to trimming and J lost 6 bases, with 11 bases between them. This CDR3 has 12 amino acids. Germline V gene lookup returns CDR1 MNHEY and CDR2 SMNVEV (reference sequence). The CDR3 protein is CASPSRENTIYF. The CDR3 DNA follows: TGTGCCAGCCCCTCACGGGAAAACACCATATATTTT.

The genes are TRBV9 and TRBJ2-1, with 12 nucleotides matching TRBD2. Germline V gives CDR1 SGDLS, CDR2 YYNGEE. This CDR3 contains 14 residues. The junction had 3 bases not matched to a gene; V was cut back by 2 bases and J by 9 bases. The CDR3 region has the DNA TGTGCCAGCAGCGTCGGACTAGCGGGAAGTGAGCAGTTCTTC. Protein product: CASSVGLAGSEQFF.

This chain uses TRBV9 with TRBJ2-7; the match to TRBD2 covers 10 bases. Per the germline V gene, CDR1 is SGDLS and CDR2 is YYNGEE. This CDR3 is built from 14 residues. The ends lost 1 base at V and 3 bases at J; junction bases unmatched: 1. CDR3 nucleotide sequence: TGTGCCAGCAGCGTATCTAGCGGGAGCTACGAGCAGTACTTC. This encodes CASSVSSGSYEQYF.

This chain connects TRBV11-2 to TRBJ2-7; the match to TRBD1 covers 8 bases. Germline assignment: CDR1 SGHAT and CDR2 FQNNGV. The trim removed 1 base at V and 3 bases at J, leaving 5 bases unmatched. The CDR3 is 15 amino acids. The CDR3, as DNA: TGTGCCAGCAGCTTAGTCGGGACAGGACTCTACGAGCAGTACTTC. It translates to CASSLVGTGLYEQYF.

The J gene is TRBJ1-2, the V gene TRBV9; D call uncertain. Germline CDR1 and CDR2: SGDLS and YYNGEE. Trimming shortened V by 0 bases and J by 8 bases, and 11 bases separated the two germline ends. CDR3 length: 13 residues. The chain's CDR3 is CASSVDLGGGYTF. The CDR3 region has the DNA TGTGCCAGCAGCGTAGATTTGGGAGGGGGCTACACCTTC.

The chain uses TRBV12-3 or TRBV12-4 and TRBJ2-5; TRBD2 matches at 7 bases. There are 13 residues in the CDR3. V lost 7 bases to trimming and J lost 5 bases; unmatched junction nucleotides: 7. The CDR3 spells CASTLRGGETQYF. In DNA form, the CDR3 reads TGTGCCAGCACTCTACGCGGGGGTGAGACCCAGTACTTC.

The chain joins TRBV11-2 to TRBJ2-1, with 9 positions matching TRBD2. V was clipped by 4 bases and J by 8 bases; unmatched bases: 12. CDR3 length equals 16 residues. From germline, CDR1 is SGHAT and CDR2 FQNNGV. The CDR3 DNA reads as TGTGCCAGCAGCTCCCGACCCGGGACTAGCTGGGATGAGCAGTTCTTC. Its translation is CASSSRPGTSWDEQFF.

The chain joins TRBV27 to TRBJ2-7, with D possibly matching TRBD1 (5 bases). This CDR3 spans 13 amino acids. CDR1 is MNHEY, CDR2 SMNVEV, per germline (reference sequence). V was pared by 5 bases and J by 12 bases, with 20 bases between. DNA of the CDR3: TGTGCCAGCAGTGCGGTGATCCAGGGAAGTCCGTACTTC. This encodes CASSAVIQGSPYF.

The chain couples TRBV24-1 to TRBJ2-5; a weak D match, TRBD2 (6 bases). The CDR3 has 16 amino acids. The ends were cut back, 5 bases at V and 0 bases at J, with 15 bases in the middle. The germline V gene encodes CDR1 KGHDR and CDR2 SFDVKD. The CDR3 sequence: CATSGGLAGNQETQYF. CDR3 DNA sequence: TGTGCCACCAGTGGAGGATTGGCGGGGAACCAAGAGACCCAGTACTTC.

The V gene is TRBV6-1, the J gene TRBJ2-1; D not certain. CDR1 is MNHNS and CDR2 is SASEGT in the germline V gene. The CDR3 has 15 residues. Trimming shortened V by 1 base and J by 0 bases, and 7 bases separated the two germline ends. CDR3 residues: CASSEGANSYNEQFF. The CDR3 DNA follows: TGTGCCAGCAGTGAAGGGGCAAACTCCTACAATGAGCAGTTCTTC.

CDR3 amino acids: CASSLMGTNTGELFF. The CDR3 bases are TGTGCCAGCAGCCTCATGGGCACCAACACCGGGGAGCTGTTTTTT. This rearrangement joins TRBV3-1 (or the pseudogene TRBV3-2) to TRBJ2-2; D call uncertain. The CDR3 is made up of 15 amino acids. Trimming took 4 bases from V and 2 from J, leaving 11 bases between them. CDR1 is LGHDT and CDR2 is YNNKEL in the germline V gene (reference sequence).

The CDR3 is CASSRVANTEAFF. Written as DNA, the CDR3 is TGTGCCAGCAGTCGGGTGGCGAACACTGAAGCTTTCTTT. The chain is built from TRBV6-6 and TRBJ1-1; D is unclear. The CDR3 spans 13 residues. Germline V gene data show CDR1 as MNHNY and CDR2 as SVGAGI (reference sequence). Trimming cost V 5 bases and J 1 base, with 8 bases left between them.

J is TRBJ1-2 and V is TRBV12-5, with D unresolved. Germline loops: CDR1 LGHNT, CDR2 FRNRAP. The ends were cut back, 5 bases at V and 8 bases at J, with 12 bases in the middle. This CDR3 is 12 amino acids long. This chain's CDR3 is CASGPSPAGYTF. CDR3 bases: TGTGCTAGTGGTCCAAGTCCCGCGGGCTACACCTTC.

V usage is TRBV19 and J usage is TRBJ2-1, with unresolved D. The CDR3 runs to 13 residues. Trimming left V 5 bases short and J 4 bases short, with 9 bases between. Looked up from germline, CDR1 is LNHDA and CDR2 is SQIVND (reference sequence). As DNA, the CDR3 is TGTGCCAGTAGTGTCGGTATTTACAATGAGCAGTTCTTC. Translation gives CASSVGIYNEQFF.

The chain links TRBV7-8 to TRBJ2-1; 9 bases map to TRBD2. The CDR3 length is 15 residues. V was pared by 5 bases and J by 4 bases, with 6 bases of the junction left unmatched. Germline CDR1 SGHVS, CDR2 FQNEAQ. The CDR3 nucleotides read TGTGCCAGCAGCCGAGTAGCGGGAGCTTACAATGAGCAGTTCTTC. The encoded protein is CASSRVAGAYNEQFF. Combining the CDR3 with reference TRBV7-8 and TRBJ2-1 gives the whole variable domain GAGVSQSPRYKVAKRGQDVALRCDPISGHVSLFWYQQALGQGPEFLTYFQNEAQLDKSGLPSDRFFAERPEGSVSTLKIQRTQQEDSAVYLCASSRVAGAYNEQFFGPGTRLTVL.

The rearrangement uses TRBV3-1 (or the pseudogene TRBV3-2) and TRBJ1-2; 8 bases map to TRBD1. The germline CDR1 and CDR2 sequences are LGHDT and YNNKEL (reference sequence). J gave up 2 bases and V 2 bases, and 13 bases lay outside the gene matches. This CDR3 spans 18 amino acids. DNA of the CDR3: TGTGCCAGCAGCCAAACGAAGGACAGGGCGATTGGGAACTATGGCTACACCTTC. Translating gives CASSQTKDRAIGNYGYTF.

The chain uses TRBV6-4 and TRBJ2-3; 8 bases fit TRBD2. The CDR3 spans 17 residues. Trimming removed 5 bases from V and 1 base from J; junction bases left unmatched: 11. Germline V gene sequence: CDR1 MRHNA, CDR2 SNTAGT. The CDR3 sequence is CASSPSERELGTDTQYF. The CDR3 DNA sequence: TGTGCCAGCAGTCCCTCGGAGCGGGAGTTGGGCACAGATACGCAGTATTTT.

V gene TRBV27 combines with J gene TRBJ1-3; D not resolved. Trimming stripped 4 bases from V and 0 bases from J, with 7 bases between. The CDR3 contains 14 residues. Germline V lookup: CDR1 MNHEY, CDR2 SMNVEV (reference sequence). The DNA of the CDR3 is TGTGCCAGCAGTTCCACTTACTCTGGAAACACCATATATTTT. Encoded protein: CASSSTYSGNTIYF.

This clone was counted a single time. CDR3 sequence (DNA): TGTGCCAGTAGGGGGGGGGCCCGTCATCCTTACGAGCAGTACTTC. Its translation: CASRGGARHPYEQYF. This rearrangement joins TRBV19 to TRBJ2-7, with D perhaps TRBD2 (7 bases). Trimming removed 6 bases at V and 4 bases at J, with 19 bases between. CDR1 and CDR2 from the germline V gene are LNHDA and SQIVND (reference sequence). The CDR3 loop spans 15 amino acids.